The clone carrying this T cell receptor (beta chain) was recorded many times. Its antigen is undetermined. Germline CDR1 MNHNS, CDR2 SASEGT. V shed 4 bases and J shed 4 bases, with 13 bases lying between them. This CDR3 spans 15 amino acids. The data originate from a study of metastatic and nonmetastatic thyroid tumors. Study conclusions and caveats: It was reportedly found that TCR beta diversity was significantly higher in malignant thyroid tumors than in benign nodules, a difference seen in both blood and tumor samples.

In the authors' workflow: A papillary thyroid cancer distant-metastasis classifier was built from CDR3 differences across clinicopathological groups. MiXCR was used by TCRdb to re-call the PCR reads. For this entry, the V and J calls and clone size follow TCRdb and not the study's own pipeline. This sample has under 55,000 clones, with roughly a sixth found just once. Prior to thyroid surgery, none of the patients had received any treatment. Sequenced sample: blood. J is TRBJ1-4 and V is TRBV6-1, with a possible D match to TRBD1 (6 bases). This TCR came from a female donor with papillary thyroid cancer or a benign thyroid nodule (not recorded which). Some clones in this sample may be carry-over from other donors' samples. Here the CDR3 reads CASSAVDRFNEKLFF. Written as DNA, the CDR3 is TGTGCCAGCAGTGCCGTGGACAGATTTAATGAAAAACTGTTTTTT.